Below, one T cell receptor (beta chain) is given with its context. Its antigen is still unknown. This table comes from immunoSEQ multiplex PCR, and its TCRdb copy is limited to in-frame clones, with some not included. Altogether roughly 42,000 clones are present, 85% to 95% being singletons, with the ten largest covering 13% to 15%. This sample stems from a study of OX40 agonist ivuxolimab in advanced cancers. About the study: Hepatocellular carcinoma, melanoma, renal cell or head and neck cancer occurred in dose-escalation patients. Study-level findings and limits: Some nonresponders additionally presented with little normalized T-cell clonal expansion.

Germline values: CDR1 SGHRS, CDR2 YFSETQ. After removal of 0 bases from V and 5 bases from J, the junction contained 10 bases not matched to a gene. The CDR3 has 16 residues. V usage is TRBV5-1 and J usage is TRBJ2-5; TRBD2 matches at 7 bases. The receptor was derived from an adult with an advanced solid tumor such as melanoma, head and neck, liver or kidney cancer. This specimen was CD4+ or CD8+ T cells sorted from blood, taken in a trial of the OX40 agonist ivuxolimab. The CDR3 DNA reads as TGCGCCAGCAGCTTGGGTCACGCGGGAGTCGGGGAGACCCAGTACTTC. Translating gives CASSLGHAGVGETQYF. Full variable domain (missing parts from reference TRBV5-1 and TRBJ2-5): KAGVTQTPRYLIKTRGQQVTLSCSPISGHRSVSWYQQTPGQGLQFLFEYFSETQRNKGNFPGRFSGRQFSNSRSEMNVSTLELGDSALYLCASSLGHAGVGETQYFGPGTRLLVL.